One sample yielded the 18 T cell receptor beta chains listed below, sequenced in a study of graft-versus-host responses after intestinal transplantation. Some clones are missing from TCRdb's copy, which holds only in-frame ones; the method was immunoSEQ multiplex PCR. The table records about 86,000 clones, about 87% of them present only once. Their target antigens are unknown. The sequences come from unstimulated CD4+ T cells sorted from spleen or lymph node cells, collected before transplant. The receptors stem from a human donor who was the organ donor for an intestinal transplant.

This clone was counted between two and nine times. The chain links TRBV2 to TRBJ1-2; TRBD1 matches 8 bases. Per the germline V gene, CDR1 is SNHLY and CDR2 is FYNNEI. V gave up 4 bases and J gave up 5 bases; unmatched junction bases: 6. The CDR3 extends over 14 amino acids. In nucleotides, the CDR3 is TGTGCCAGCAGTGGGACGGGACAGGCATATGGCTACACCTTC. Its translation: CASSGTGQAYGYTF.

The chain combines TRBV6-6 with TRBJ2-2; a possible D gene is TRBD2 (6 bases). V was clipped by 11 bases and J by 5 bases, with 18 bases between them. CDR1 and CDR2 (germline): MNHNY, SVGAGI (reference sequence). CDR3 length: 14 residues. CDR3 sequence reads: CAGNRGSSTGELFF. For the CDR3, the DNA is TGTGCCGGGAATCGGGGGAGCTCTACCGGGGAGCTGTTTTTT.

The chain links TRBV5-5 to TRBJ1-5; D is perhaps TRBD1 (6 bases). Germline V gives CDR1 SGHKS, CDR2 YYEKEE (reference sequence). The CDR3 is made up of 16 amino acids. V lost 5 bases, J lost 3 bases, and 18 bases lay in between. For the CDR3, the DNA is TGTGCCAGCAGTAAGGAGGGGGGGGCCCTCAATCAGCCCCAGCATTTT. Its protein is CASSKEGGALNQPQHF. Using reference TRBV5-5 and TRBJ1-5 for the parts outside the CDR3, the full variable domain is DAGVTQSPTHLIKTRGQQVTLRCSPISGHKSVSWYQQVLGQGPQFIFQYYEKEERGRGNFPDRFSARQFPNYSSELNVNALLLGDSALYLCASSKEGGALNQPQHFGDGTRLSIL.

The chain uses TRBV5-1 and TRBJ2-5; 9 positions match TRBD1. The CDR3 covers 15 residues. After removal of 4 bases from V and 2 bases from J, the junction contained 6 bases not matched to a gene. Germline CDR1 is SGHRS and CDR2 is YFSETQ. The CDR3 nucleotides are TGCGCCAGCAGCAGGACGGGACAGGGACAAGAGACCCAGTACTTC. It codes for CASSRTGQGQETQYF.

The V call is TRBV14, the J call TRBJ1-1; D uncertain. Trimming left V 3 bases short and J 0 bases short, with 11 bases between. The CDR3 has 15 amino acids. Germline V lookup: CDR1 SGHDN, CDR2 FVKESK. Here the CDR3 reads CASSHLSVLNTEAFF. The CDR3 DNA follows: TGTGCCAGCAGCCACCTTTCGGTCCTGAACACTGAAGCTTTCTTT.

The chain couples TRBV4-2 to TRBJ2-5; 7 bases are a match to TRBD1. Trimming removed 0 bases from V and 4 bases from J; junction bases left unmatched: 8. This CDR3 is 16 amino acids long. Germline V gene sequence: CDR1 LGHNA, CDR2 YNFKEQ. The CDR3: CASSQERQGDVETQYF. The CDR3 nucleotides read TGTGCCAGCAGCCAAGAGCGGCAGGGGGATGTAGAGACCCAGTACTTC.

On this clone: The same CDR3 is also encoded by other DNA sequences in this sample. The V call is TRBV5-1, the J call TRBJ2-5; 10 positions agree with TRBD2. CDR1 SGHRS and CDR2 YFSETQ come from the germline V gene. CDR3 size: 16 residues. Trimming at V came to 0 bases and at J to 5 bases, leaving 7 bases not matched to a gene. The CDR3, as DNA: TGCGCCAGCAGCTTGGAACTAGCGGGATGGGGTGAGACCCAGTACTTC. Translating it yields CASSLELAGWGETQYF.

J is TRBJ2-3 and V is TRBV5-1; 10 bases map to TRBD2. Germline V gene sequence: CDR1 SGHRS, CDR2 YFSETQ. The V and J ends lost 0 bases and 3 bases, in that order; junction bases with no gene match: 7. The CDR3 runs 17 residues. CDR3 loop: CASSLAWLAGVTDTQYF. CDR3 in DNA: TGCGCCAGCAGCTTGGCCTGGCTAGCGGGAGTGACAGATACGCAGTATTTT. Based on the CDR3 plus reference TRBV5-1 and TRBJ2-3, the full variable domain is KAGVTQTPRYLIKTRGQQVTLSCSPISGHRSVSWYQQTPGQGLQFLFEYFSETQRNKGNFPGRFSGRQFSNSRSEMNVSTLELGDSALYLCASSLAWLAGVTDTQYFGPGTRLTVL.

V and J are TRBV4-3 and TRBJ2-1, with 7 bases lining up with TRBD2. Germline V CDR1 and CDR2: LGHNA, YSLEER. The CDR3 totals 17 residues. The V segment lost 4 bases and the J segment 5 bases; nucleotides outside the gene matches: 14. The CDR3 is CASSPIPLAAGHNEQFF. In DNA, the CDR3 is TGCGCCAGCAGCCCCATTCCCCTAGCGGCGGGCCACAATGAGCAGTTCTTC.

This chain uses TRBV5-1 with TRBJ2-2; 7 bases agree with TRBD2. CDR1 and CDR2 from the germline V gene are SGHRS and YFSETQ. This CDR3 has 16 residues. Trimming removed 0 bases from V and 0 bases from J; junction bases left unmatched: 2. This CDR3 is CASSLVGGANTGELFF. For the CDR3, the DNA is TGCGCCAGCAGCTTGGTTGGGGGGGCGAACACCGGGGAGCTGTTTTTT.

The rearrangement uses TRBV11-1 and TRBJ2-2; 8 bases match TRBD1. Looked up from germline, CDR1 is SGHAT and CDR2 is FQDESV (reference sequence). V lost 5 bases, J lost 7 bases, and 12 bases stayed unmatched. The CDR3 totals 16 residues. CDR3 sequence reads: CASSPFVDREGGELFF. The CDR3 DNA is TGTGCCAGCAGCCCATTTGTGGACAGGGAAGGCGGGGAGCTGTTTTTT.

The V gene is TRBV2, the J gene TRBJ2-3; TRBD2 is a possible D gene (6 bases). This CDR3 is 13 amino acids long. From germline, CDR1 is SNHLY and CDR2 FYNNEI. V lost 7 bases and J lost 4, with 12 bases in between. As DNA, the CDR3 is TGTGCCAGCATCCGCGGGGCCCCAGATACGCAGTATTTT. Amino acids: CASIRGAPDTQYF.

The chain recombines TRBV19 with TRBJ1-4, with D hard to call. The CDR3 consists of 13 residues. The V end lost 8 bases, the J end lost 0 bases, and 7 bases lay between the germline ends. Germline values: CDR1 LNHDA, CDR2 SQIVND (reference sequence). The CDR3 DNA follows: TGTGCCAGTCGGAGGCCAACTAATGAAAAACTGTTTTTT. Protein product: CASRRPTNEKLFF.

The V and J genes are TRBV6-5 and TRBJ2-5; maybe TRBD2 (5 bases). Trimming removed 6 bases from V and 8 bases from J, with 22 bases in between. This CDR3 comprises 15 residues. Germline V CDR1 and CDR2: MNHEY, SVGAGI. CDR3 bases: TGTGCCAGCAGCCCCCTGTTTGGCGGGCAAAGCACCCAGTACTTC. Its protein product is CASSPLFGGQSTQYF.

CDR3: CASSGQPFPSYEQYF. The CDR3 nucleotides are TGTGCCAGCAGTGGACAGCCCTTTCCTTCCTACGAGCAGTACTTC. The chain has TRBV7-8 and TRBJ2-7, with D maybe TRBD1 (6 bases). CDR1 is SGHVS, CDR2 FQNEAQ, per germline. This CDR3 has 15 residues. Trimming took off 6 bases at V and 1 base at J, with 16 bases between the two ends.

The J gene is TRBJ2-3, the V gene TRBV19; weak D call: TRBD1 (5 bases). Trimming took 1 base from V and 1 from J, leaving 9 bases between them. This CDR3 is 15 amino acids long. CDR1 LNHDA and CDR2 SQIVND come from the germline V gene (reference sequence). CDR3 DNA: TGTGCCAGTAGTATAGTTGGGGCCGGCACAGATACGCAGTATTTT. Protein: CASSIVGAGTDTQYF.

This clone was seen once. The genes are TRBV5-4 and TRBJ2-5; maybe TRBD1 (8 bases). Trimming removed 4 bases from V and 2 bases from J, with 18 bases in between. This CDR3 has 16 residues. Germline loops: CDR1 SGHNT, CDR2 YYREEE (reference sequence). DNA for the CDR3: TGTGCCAGCAGCCCCAGGGGGCGGGGGAGACAAGAGACCCAGTACTTC. Amino acid sequence: CASSPRGRGRQETQYF.

The chain has TRBV6-1 and TRBJ2-7; 9 nucleotides align to TRBD1. Germline V lookup: CDR1 MNHNS, CDR2 SASEGT. This CDR3 region has 14 residues. J lost 7 bases, V lost 7 bases, and 11 bases had no gene match. The CDR3 coding sequence is TGTGCCAGCAACTTGGACAGGGGTTATGGAGAGCAGTACTTC. Its translation: CASNLDRGYGEQYF.